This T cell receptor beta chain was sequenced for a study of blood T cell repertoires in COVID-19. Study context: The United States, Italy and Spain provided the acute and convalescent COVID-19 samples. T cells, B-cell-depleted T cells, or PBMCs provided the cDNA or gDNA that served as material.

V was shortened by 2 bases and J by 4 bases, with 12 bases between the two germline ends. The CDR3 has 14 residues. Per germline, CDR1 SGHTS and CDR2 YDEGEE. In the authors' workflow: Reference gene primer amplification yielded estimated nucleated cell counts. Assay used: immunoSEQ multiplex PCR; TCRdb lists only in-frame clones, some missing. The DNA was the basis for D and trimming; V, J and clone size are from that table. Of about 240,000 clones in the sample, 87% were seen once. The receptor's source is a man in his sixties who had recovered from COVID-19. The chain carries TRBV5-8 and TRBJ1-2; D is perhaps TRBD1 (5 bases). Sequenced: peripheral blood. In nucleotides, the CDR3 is TGTGCCAGCAGCTTAACAGGTGGATTCTATGGCTACACCTTC. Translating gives CASSLTGGFYGYTF.